The source of this TCR beta chain is a study of blood T cell repertoires in COVID-19. Background on the study: The United States, Italy and Spain supplied acute and convalescent COVID-19 samples. T cells, B-cell-depleted T cells, or PBMCs provided the cDNA or gDNA that served as material.

The V gene's germline CDR1 is ENHRY and CDR2 SYGVKD. Between the trimmed V and J ends, which lost 2 bases and 4 bases, there was a span of 8 bases. The CDR3 runs to 13 residues. Per the study methods: Counts of nucleated cells, estimated from reference gene primer amplification, were obtained. Clones were sequenced by immunoSEQ multiplex PCR, and TCRdb holds only the in-frame ones, with some missing. Clone size and V and J calls were adopted from that table, with D and trimming inferred from the DNA. The sample yields about 130,000 clones, about 82% seen once. V usage is TRBV10-3 and J usage is TRBJ1-2; TRBD1 is a possible D gene (5 bases). The TCR originated in a human donor in a cohort sampled during active COVID-19. Sequencing input: peripheral blood. CDR3 sequence reads: CAISEGQTYGYTF. The CDR3 DNA reads as TGTGCCATCAGTGAGGGACAAACCTATGGCTACACCTTC.